This T cell receptor beta chain derives from a study of T cells expressing NK-cell markers. Study at large: CD3+CD56+NKG2C+, CD3+CD56+NKG2C- and CD3+CD56-NKG2C+ T cells, once sorted, supplied the TCR beta repertoires. Findings and limits, study-wide: Dominance of the CD3+CD56-NKG2C+ fraction by these clonotypes also held in a handful of donors.

TCRdb processed the 5' RACE reads again and assigns one entry to each CDR3 protein, with no DNA. This repertoire includes under 500,000 distinct CDR3 sequences. Concerning this clonotype itself: Its antigen is currently unknown.

Germline V gene lookup returns CDR1 SGHTS and CDR2 YDEGEE. This CDR3 contains 14 residues. This clonotype was sampled from a woman aged 18-69 years in good health. V and J are TRBV5-8 and TRBJ2-2. Sequencing input: blood T cells: a sorted CD56 or NKG2C T cell subset, CD4+ or CD8+ T cells, or bulk PBMC T cells (not recorded which). CDR3 amino acids: CASSLPSGAGELFF.